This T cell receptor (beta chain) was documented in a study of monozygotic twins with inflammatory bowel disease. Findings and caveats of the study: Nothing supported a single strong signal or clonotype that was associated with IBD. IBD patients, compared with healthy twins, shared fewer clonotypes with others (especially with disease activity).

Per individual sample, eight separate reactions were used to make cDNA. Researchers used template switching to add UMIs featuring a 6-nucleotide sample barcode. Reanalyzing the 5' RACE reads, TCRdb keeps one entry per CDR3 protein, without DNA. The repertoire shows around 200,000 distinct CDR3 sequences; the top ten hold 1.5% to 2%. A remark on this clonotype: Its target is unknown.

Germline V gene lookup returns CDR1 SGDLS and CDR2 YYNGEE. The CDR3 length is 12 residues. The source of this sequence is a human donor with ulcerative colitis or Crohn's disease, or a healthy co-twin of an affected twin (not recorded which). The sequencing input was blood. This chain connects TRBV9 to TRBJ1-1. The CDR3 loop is CASSVATGETFF.